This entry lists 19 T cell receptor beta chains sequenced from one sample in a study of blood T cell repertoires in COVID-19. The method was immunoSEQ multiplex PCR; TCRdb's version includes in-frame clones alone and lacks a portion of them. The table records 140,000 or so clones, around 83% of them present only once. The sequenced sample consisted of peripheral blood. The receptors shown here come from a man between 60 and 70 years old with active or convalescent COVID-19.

For the CDR3, the DNA is TGTGCCAGTAGTTCACGGTCGTTAACCTACGAGCAGTACTTC. Protein: CASSSRSLTYEQYF. V is TRBV19 and J is TRBJ2-7; D not resolved. The germline CDR1 and CDR2 sequences are LNHDA and SQIVND (reference sequence). CDR3 length equals 14 residues. V was pared by 5 bases and J by 2 bases, with 13 bases between.

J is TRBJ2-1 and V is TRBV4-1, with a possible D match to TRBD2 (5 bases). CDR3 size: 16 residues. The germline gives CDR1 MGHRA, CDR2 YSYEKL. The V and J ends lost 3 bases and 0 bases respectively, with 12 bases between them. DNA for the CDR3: TGCGCCAGCAGCCACGGTTCGGGGAACTCCTACAATGAGCAGTTCTTC. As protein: CASSHGSGNSYNEQFF.

The CDR3 sequence is CASSPRFPGVQETQYF. The DNA for the CDR3 is TGTGCCAGCTCACCACGATTCCCGGGGGTCCAAGAGACCCAGTACTTC. V usage is TRBV18 and J usage is TRBJ2-5, with TRBD2 as a possible D gene (6 bases). The germline V and J ends were trimmed by 1 base and 1 base, with 13 bases remaining between them. CDR1 is KGHSH, CDR2 LQKENI, per germline. There are 16 residues in the CDR3.

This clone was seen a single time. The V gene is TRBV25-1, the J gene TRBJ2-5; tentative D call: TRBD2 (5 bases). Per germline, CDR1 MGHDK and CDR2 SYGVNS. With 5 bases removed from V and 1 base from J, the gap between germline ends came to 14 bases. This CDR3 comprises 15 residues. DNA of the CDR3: TGTGCCAGCAGTTCACGGGCGGGCCCCCAAGAGACCCAGTACTTC. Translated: CASSSRAGPQETQYF.

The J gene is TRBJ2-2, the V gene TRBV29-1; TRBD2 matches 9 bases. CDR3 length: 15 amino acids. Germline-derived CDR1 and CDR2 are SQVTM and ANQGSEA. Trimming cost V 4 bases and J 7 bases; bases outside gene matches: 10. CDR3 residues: CSVGRLADTNGELFF. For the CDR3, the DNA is TGCAGCGTTGGGCGACTAGCGGACACAAACGGGGAGCTGTTTTTT.

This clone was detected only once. CDR3 in DNA: TGTGCCTGCGGCTCCTGGGACACTGAAGCTTTCTTT. Its protein product is CACGSWDTEAFF. V gene TRBV6-6 combines with J gene TRBJ1-1; D is undetermined. Looked up from germline, CDR1 is MNHNY and CDR2 is SVGAGI (reference sequence). The V end lost 11 bases, the J end lost 3 bases, and 13 bases lay between the germline ends. The CDR3 contains 12 residues.

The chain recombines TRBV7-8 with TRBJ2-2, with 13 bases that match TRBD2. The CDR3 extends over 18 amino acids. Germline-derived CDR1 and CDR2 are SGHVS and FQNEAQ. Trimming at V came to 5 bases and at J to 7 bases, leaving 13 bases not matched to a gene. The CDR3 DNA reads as TGTGCCAGCAGCCATCCAAACCCGACTAGCGGGAGGAGCGGGGAGCTGTTTTTT. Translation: CASSHPNPTSGRSGELFF.

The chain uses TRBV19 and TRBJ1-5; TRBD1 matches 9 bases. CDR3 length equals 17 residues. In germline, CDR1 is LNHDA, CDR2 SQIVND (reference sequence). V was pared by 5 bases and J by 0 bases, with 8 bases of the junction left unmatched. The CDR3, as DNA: TGTGCCAGTAGTGACAGGGGGGATATTAATAGCAATCAGCCCCAGCATTTT. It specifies CASSDRGDINSNQPQHF.

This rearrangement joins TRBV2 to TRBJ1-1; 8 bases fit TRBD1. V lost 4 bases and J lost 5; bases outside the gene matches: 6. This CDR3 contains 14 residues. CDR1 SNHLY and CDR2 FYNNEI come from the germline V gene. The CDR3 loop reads CASSGTGGGTEAFF. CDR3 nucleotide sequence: TGTGCCAGCAGTGGAACAGGGGGTGGTACTGAAGCTTTCTTT.

This chain's CDR3 is CASSSQGQRLEAFF. CDR3 coding DNA: TGCGCCAGCAGCTCCCAGGGACAGCGCCTTGAAGCTTTCTTT. The V call is TRBV5-1, the J call TRBJ1-1; 7 nucleotides agree with TRBD1. V shed 3 bases, J shed 7 bases, and the junction held 9 bases outside the gene matches. Germline loops: CDR1 SGHRS, CDR2 YFSETQ. The CDR3 is 14 residues long.

In nucleotides, the CDR3 is TGCGCCAGCAGGATTGGAGACAGCCCTCAAGAGACCCAGTACTTC. Encoded protein: CASRIGDSPQETQYF. This rearrangement joins TRBV5-1 to TRBJ2-5; D may be TRBD1 (5 bases). Germline V lookup: CDR1 SGHRS, CDR2 YFSETQ. V lost 5 bases and J lost 2, with 16 bases in between. The CDR3 extends over 15 amino acids. Combining the CDR3 with reference TRBV5-1 and TRBJ2-5 gives the whole variable domain KAGVTQTPRYLIKTRGQQVTLSCSPISGHRSVSWYQQTPGQGLQFLFEYFSETQRNKGNFPGRFSGRQFSNSRSEMNVSTLELGDSALYLCASRIGDSPQETQYFGPGTRLLVL.

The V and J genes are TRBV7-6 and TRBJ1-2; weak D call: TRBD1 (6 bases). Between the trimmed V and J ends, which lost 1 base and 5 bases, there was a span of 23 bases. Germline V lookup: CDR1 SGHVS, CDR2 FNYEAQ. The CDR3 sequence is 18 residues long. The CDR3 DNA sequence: TGTGCCAGCAGCTTAGGCCCTTCCGGGACCCGAGGGGGTTATGGCTACACCTTC. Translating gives CASSLGPSGTRGGYGYTF.

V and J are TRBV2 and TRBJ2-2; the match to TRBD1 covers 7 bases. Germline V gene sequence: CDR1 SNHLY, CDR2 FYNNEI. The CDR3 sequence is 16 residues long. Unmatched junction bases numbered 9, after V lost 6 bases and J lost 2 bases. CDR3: CASREAGTVNTGELFF. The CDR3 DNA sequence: TGTGCCAGCAGAGAGGCCGGGACAGTTAACACCGGGGAGCTGTTTTTT.

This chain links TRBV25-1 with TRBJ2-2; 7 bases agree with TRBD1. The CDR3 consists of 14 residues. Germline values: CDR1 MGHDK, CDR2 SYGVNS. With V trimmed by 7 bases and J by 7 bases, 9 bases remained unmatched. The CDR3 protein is CASTQGERDGELFF. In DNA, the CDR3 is TGTGCCAGCACCCAGGGGGAACGTGACGGGGAGCTGTTTTTT. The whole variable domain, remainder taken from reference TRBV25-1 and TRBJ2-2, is EADIYQTPRYLVIGTGKKITLECSQTMGHDKMYWYQQDPGMELHLIHYSYGVNSTEKGDLSSESTVSRIRTEHFPLTLESARPSHTSQYLCASTQGERDGELFFGEGSRLTVL.

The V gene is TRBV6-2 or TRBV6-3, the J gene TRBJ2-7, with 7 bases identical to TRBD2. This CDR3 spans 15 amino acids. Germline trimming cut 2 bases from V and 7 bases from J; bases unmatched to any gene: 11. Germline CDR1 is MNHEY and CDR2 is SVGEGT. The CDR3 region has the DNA TGTGCCAGCAGTTACGAGGGCGGGAGAGGGCAAGAGCAGTACGTC. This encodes CASSYEGGRGQEQYV.

The CDR3 DNA reads as TGTGCCATCAGTGAGTCGACGAGGATTGCCTACGAGCAGTACTTC. The encoded protein is CAISESTRIAYEQYF. The chain uses TRBV10-3 and TRBJ2-7, with unresolved D. The germline V and J ends were trimmed by 0 bases and 2 bases, with 11 bases remaining between them. The CDR3 consists of 15 residues. Germline assignment: CDR1 ENHRY and CDR2 SYGVKD.

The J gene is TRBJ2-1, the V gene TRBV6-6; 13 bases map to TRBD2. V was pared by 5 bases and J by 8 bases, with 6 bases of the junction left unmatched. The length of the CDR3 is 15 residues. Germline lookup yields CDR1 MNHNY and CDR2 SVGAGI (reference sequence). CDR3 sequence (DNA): TGTGCCAGCAGTGGACTAGCGGGAGTGGTTTATGAGCAGTTCTTC. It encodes CASSGLAGVVYEQFF.

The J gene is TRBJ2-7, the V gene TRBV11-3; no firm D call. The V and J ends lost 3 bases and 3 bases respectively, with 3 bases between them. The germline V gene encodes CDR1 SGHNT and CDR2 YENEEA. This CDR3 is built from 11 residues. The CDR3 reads CASSFLYEQYF. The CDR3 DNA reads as TGTGCCAGCAGCTTTCTCTACGAGCAGTACTTC. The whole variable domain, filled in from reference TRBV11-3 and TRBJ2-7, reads EAGVVQSPRYKIIEKKQPVAFWCNPISGHNTLYWYLQNLGQGPELLIRYENEEAVDDSQLPKDRFSAERLKGVDSTLKIQPAELGDSAVYLCASSFLYEQYFGPGTRLTVT.

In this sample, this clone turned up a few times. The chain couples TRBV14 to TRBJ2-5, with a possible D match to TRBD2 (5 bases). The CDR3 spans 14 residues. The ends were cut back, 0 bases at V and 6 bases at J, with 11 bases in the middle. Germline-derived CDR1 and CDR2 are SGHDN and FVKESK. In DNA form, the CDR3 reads TGTGCCAGCAGCCAAGATGAGGGTTTAAAGACCCAGTACTTC. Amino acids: CASSQDEGLKTQYF.